This note documents a single T cell receptor beta chain sequence. Its antigen is as yet unknown. Distinct nucleotide sequences in the sample also encode this CDR3. This sample was taken from a study of shared clonotypes between healthy human individuals. Study background: Donors had three CD4 naive, three CD4 memory, two CD8 naive and one CD8 memory plate apiece.

Study results and limitations: Depth was large, yet rarefaction showed that sorted-subset sequencing was incomplete.

Replicate sorted-subset PCRs were loaded with around 200 ng DNA, 31,000 or so T cell genomes. Assay: immunoSEQ multiplex PCR; the TCRdb copy retains only in-frame clones and omits some. The sample has approximately 1.9 million clones; just over 90% are singletons. Naive CD8 cells, CD45RO-negative and positively selected for CCR7, excluded terminally differentiated effector memory CD45RA+ cells. Free of recent acute infections or vaccinations, the donors were healthy HIV-negative adults. The TCR sequence derives from a man aged 18 to 30 in good health. Some clones in this sample may be carry-over from other donors' samples. The sample was naive CD8+ T cells from PBMCs.

The CDR3 sequence is CASSPGQGGNQPQHF. The CDR3, as DNA: TGCGCCAGCAGCCCGGGACAGGGGGGCAATCAGCCCCAGCATTTT. The chain recombines TRBV5-1 with TRBJ1-5; 11 bases fit TRBD1. The V gene end was trimmed by 4 bases and the J gene end by 2 bases; junction bases not matched to a gene: 2. The CDR3 spans 15 residues. Per the germline V gene, CDR1 is SGHRS and CDR2 is YFSETQ.